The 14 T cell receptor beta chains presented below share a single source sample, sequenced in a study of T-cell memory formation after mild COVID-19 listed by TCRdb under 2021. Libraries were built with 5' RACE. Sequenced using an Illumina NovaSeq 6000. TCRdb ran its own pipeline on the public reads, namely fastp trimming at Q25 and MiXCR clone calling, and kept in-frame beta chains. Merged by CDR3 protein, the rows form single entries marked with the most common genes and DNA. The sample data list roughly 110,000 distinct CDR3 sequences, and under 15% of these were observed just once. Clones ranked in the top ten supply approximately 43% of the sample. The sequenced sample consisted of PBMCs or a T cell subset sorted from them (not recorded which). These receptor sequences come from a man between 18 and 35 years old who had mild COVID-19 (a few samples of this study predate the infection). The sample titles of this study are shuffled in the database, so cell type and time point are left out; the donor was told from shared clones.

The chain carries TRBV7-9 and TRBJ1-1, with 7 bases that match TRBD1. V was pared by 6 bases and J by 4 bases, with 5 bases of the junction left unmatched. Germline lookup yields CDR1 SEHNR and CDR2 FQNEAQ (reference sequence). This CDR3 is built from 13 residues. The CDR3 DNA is TGTGCCAGCAGTCAGACAGGGTCCACTGAAGCTTTCTTT. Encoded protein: CASSQTGSTEAFF.

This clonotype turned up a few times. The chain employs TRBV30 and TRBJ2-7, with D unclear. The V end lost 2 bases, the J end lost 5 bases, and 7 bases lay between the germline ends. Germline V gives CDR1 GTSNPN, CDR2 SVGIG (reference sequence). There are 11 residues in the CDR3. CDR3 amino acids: CAWSTENEQYF. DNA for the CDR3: TGTGCCTGGAGTACGGAGAACGAGCAGTACTTC. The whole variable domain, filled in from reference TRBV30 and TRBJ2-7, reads SQTIHQWPATLVQPVGSPLSLECTVEGTSNPNLYWYRQAAGRGLQLLFYSVGIGQISSEVPQNLSASRPQDRQFILSSKKLLLSDSGFYLCAWSTENEQYFGPGTRLTVT.

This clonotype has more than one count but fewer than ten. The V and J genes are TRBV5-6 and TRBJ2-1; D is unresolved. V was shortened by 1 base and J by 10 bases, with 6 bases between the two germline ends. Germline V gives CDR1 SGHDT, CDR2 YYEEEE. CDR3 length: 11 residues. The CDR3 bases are TGTGCCAGCAGCTTGTCGCAAGAGCAGTTCTTC. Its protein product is CASSLSQEQFF.

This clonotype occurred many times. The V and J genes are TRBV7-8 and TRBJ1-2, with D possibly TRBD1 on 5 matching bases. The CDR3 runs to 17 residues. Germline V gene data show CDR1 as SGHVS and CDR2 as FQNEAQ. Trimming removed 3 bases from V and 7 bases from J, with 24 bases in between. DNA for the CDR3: TGTGCCAGCAGCTTCGTCTCGGTACCGGGACCCAGGAGTGGCTACACCTTC. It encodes CASSFVSVPGPRSGYTF.

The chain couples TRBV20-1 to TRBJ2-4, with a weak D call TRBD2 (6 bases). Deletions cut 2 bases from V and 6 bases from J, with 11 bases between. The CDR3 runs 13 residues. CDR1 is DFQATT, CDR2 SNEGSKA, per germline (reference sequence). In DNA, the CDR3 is TGCAGTGCTAGACCGGAGGGGCCAAACATTCAGTACTTC. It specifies CSARPEGPNIQYF.

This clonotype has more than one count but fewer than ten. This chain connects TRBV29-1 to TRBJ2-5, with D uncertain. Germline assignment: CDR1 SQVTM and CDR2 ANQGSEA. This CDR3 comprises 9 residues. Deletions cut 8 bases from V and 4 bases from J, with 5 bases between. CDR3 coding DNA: TGCAGCTGGGGAGAGACCCAGTACTTC. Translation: CSWGETQYF. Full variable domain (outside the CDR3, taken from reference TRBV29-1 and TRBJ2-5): SAVISQKPSRDICQRGTSLTIQCQVDSQVTMMFWYRQQPGQSLTLIATANQGSEATYESGFVIDKFPISRPNLTFSTLTVSNMSPEDSSIYLCSWGETQYFGPGTRLLVL.

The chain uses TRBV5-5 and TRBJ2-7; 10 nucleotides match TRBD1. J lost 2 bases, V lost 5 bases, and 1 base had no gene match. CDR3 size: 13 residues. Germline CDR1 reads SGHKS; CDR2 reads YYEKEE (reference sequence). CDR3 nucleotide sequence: TGTGCCAGCAGAGGACAGGGGGCCTACGAGCAGTACGTC. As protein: CASRGQGAYEQYV.

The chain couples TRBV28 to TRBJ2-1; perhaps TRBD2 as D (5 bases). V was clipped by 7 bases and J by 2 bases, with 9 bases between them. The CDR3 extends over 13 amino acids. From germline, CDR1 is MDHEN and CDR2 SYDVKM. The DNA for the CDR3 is TGTGCCAGCACCGGGCGGGCCTACAATGAGCAGTTCTTC. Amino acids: CASTGRAYNEQFF.

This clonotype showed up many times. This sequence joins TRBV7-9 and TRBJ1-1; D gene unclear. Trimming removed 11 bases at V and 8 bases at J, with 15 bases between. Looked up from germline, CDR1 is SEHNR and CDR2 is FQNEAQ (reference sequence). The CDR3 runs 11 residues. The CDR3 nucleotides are TGTGCCGGAGCACAGACTCGCGAAGCTTTCTTT. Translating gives CAGAQTREAFF.

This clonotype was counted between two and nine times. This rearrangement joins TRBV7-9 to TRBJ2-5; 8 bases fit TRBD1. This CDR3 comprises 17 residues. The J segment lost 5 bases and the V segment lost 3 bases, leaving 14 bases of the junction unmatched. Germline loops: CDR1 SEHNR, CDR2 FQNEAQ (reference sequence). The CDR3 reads CASSFQVPGGPGETQYF. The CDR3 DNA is TGTGCCAGCAGCTTCCAGGTTCCAGGGGGCCCGGGGGAGACCCAGTACTTC.

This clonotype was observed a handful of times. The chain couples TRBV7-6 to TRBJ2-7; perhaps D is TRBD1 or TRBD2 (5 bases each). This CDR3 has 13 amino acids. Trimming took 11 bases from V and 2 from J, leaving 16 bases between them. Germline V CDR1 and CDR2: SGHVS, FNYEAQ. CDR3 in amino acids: CASGAGRAYEQYV. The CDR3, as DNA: TGTGCCTCCGGGGCAGGGAGAGCCTACGAGCAGTACGTC.

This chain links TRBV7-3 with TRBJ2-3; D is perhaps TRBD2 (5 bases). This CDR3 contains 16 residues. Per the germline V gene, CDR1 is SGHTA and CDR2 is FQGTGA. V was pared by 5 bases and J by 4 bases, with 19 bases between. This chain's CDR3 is CASSQNWRLPPDTQYF. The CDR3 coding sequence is TGTGCCAGCAGCCAAAATTGGCGACTACCGCCAGATACGCAGTATTTT.

The CDR3 is CASSFSGRGFF. CDR3 coding DNA: TGTGCCAGCAGCTTTAGCGGGCGGGGGTTCTTC. The chain couples TRBV5-6 to TRBJ2-1; 7 nucleotides line up with TRBD2. The V gene's germline CDR1 is SGHDT and CDR2 YYEEEE. There are 11 residues in the CDR3. With V trimmed by 2 bases and J by 15 bases, 5 bases remained unmatched.

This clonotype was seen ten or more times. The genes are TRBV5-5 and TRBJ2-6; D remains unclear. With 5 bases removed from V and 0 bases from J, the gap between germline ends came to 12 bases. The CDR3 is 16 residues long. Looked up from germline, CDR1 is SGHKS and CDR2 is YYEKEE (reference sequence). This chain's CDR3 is CASRQVMVSGANVLTF. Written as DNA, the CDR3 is TGTGCCAGCAGGCAGGTTATGGTCTCTGGGGCCAACGTCCTGACTTTC.